This T cell receptor (beta chain) was observed in a study of OX40 agonist ivuxolimab in advanced cancers. Concerning the study at large: Ivuxolimab, which targeted the costimulatory receptor OX40 (CD134), was an agonistic, fully human IgG2 monoclonal antibody. Partial responses occurred in three dose-escalation patients: two with cutaneous melanoma and one with hepatocellular carcinoma. Intravenous ivuxolimab was administered to patients every 2 weeks at six dose levels: 0.01, 0.1, 0.3, 1.5, 3 and 10 mg/kg. Of the roughly 51 patients in dose escalation, approximately 20 had hepatocellular carcinoma, some 15 had melanoma, 9 had renal cell carcinoma and 9 had head and neck cancer. A male proportion of roughly 80% and a mean age of 60 years, ranging from about 20 to 85, were recorded for the dose-escalation cohort. Prior anti-PD-1, anti-PD-L1 or anti-CTLA-4 therapy was permitted, and approximately 40% of dose-escalation patients had received checkpoint inhibitors. Peripheral TCRbeta sequencing aimed to test whether ivuxolimab altered TCR sequence diversity and caused clonal T-cell expansion. The paper covers the monotherapy dose-escalation part of the phase I ivuxolimab trial, which included N of about 50 patients. General findings and caveats noted by the study authors: Low levels of normalized T-cell clonal expansion were also seen in some patients who did not respond. After ivuxolimab, more expanded clones were found on average in CD8+ T cells than in CD4+ T cells. The antigen specificity of the clonally expanded peripheral T cells was not determined. At doses from 0.1 to 3.0 mg/kg, clonal expansion was seen in both CD4+ and CD8+ blood T cells between baseline and week 6. In the 0.1-3.0 mg/kg groups, partial responders had among the lowest normalized peripheral clonal expansion, particularly in CD8+ T cells.

Worth noting for this clone: This receptor's antigen is unknown. The input lacks base qualities; no much larger clone sits a single base away.

The trial excluded patients who had a history of autoimmune disease or were on systemic immunosuppression. In every dose cohort, peripheral blood was drawn for TCR sequencing at baseline, cycle 4 day 1, and cycle 7 day 1. Samples came from an open-label, multicenter, first-in-human phase I dose-escalation trial of ivuxolimab. Adults with locally advanced or metastatic head and neck squamous cell, hepatocellular, melanoma or renal cell carcinoma were enrolled in the trial. Before TCR sequencing, CD4+ and CD8+ T cells were separately sorted from peripheral blood. The CDR3 sequence holds 13 residues, the cysteine and phenylalanine included. CDR3 DNA is the only sequence kept; it has 39 bases, read in frame from the first base. To sequence the TCRbeta CDR3 region, genomic DNA was isolated from the sorted cells. The immunoSEQ Assay was used for sequencing of TCRbeta CDR3 regions. In its TCRdb copy, this immuneACCESS table keeps in-frame sequences only and misses some clones. Where compared with another copy, unresolved V genes explain less than half of these, and the others have no known cause. The sample contains approximately 77,000 clones, 92% of them found a single time. The top ten hold approximately 0.48% of the sample.

The chain is made from TRBV21-1 and TRBJ1-4. TRBV21-1 is classified as a pseudogene. This clonotype was sampled from an adult with an advanced solid tumor such as melanoma, head and neck, liver or kidney cancer. The sequenced sample was CD4+ or CD8+ T cells sorted from blood, obtained in a trial of the OX40 agonist ivuxolimab. The CDR3 has the sequence CASSRGEIGKLFF. In nucleotide form, the sequence is TGTGCCAGCAGCCGGGGCGAGATTGGAAAACTGTTTTTT.